This TCR beta chain was identified during a study of cytomegalovirus exposure and HLA in healthy donors. Researchers ran the PCR with 60 Vbeta and 13 Jbeta primers. Methods used by the authors: Later work found tens of millions of unique TCR beta chains, with roughly 11 million shared. Using immunoSEQ multiplex PCR, the repertoire was profiled, and TCRdb retains in-frame clones only, with some absent. V, J and clone size are taken as reported in that table, and D and trimming were inferred from the DNA itself. The table records 95,000 to 100,000 clones, roughly three quarters of them present only once. The study, taken as a whole, reports: As a later analysis revealed, most CMV-associated TCR beta chains appeared HLA-restricted. Presence/absence analyses supposed approximately even sequencing depth among donors. Earlier analysis found most TCR beta V segments productive about 87% or about 30% of the time.

The CDR3 has 14 residues. The germline V gene encodes CDR1 ENHRY and CDR2 SYGVKD. The V gene lost 1 base and the J gene lost 2 bases, with 6 bases spanning the gap. A remark on this clone: Its antigen is currently unknown.

The clonotype comes from a female donor in good health and CMV-seronegative. This chain uses TRBV10-3 with TRBJ1-5; D unclear. Sequenced sample: PBMCs. The CDR3, as DNA: TGTGCCATCAGTGAGTATAATGGCAATCAGCCCCAGCATTTT. This translates into CAISEYNGNQPQHF.